One and the same sample provided the 22 T cell receptor beta chains below, sequenced in a study of regulatory T cells in long-lasting Graves disease. Time point noted: newly diagnosed GD, antithyroid drugs for less than 3 months. PBMCs provided the RNA from which the TCR library was made. Assembly of TCR beta libraries relied on iRepertoire HTBI primers together with Arm-PCR of CDR3 regions. TCRdb passed the multiplex PCR reads through MiXCR, listing each CDR3 protein once. This table holds 550,000 to 700,000 distinct CDR3 sequences, more than 15% found once. Separately, the same data were catalogued under a study of T cells in Graves' hyperthyroidism and ophthalmopathy.

The source material was peripheral blood mononuclear cells (PBMCs), sampled at new diagnosis, from a patient treated with antithyroid drugs. These receptors were collected from a man aged 18 to 29 with Graves disease.

This clonotype was observed a handful of times. The chain has TRBV28 and TRBJ1-1; unclear D gene. Trimming removed 6 bases from V and 3 bases from J, with 11 bases in between. The V gene's germline CDR1 is MDHEN and CDR2 SYDVKM. There are 13 residues in the CDR3. This chain's CDR3 is CASSGSFYTEAFF. The CDR3 DNA reads as TGTGCCAGCAGCGGGTCTTTTTACACTGAAGCTTTCTTT.

This clonotype was detected ten times or more. The V call is TRBV3-1, the J call TRBJ1-1; possible D gene TRBD1, 6 bases. This CDR3 region has 12 residues. Germline V gene lookup returns CDR1 LGHDT and CDR2 YNNKEL (reference sequence). The V end was cut by 2 bases, the J end by 12 bases, with 13 bases between. The CDR3 bases are TGTGCCAGCAGCCAAACACAGGGTTCTTCTTTCTTT. It translates to CASSQTQGSSFF. Together with reference TRBV3-1 and TRBJ1-1, the CDR3 gives the full variable domain: DTAVSQTPKYLVTQMGNDKSIKCEQNLGHDTMYWYKQDSKKFLKIMFSYNNKELIINETVPNRFSPKSPDKAHLNLHINSLELGDSAVYFCASSQTQGSSFFGQGTRLTVV.

This clonotype came up a few times. This sequence joins TRBV28 and TRBJ1-2; 8 bases line up with TRBD1. Germline assignment: CDR1 MDHEN and CDR2 SYDVKM. V trimming: 3 bases; J trimming: 4 bases; junction bases outside the gene matches: 10. CDR3 length: 16 residues. CDR3 DNA: TGTGCCAGCAGTTTTGGCAGGGGGCTGGTCGGCTATGGCTACACCTTC. It translates to CASSFGRGLVGYGYTF.

This clonotype was picked up many times. This chain connects TRBV11-2 to TRBJ1-6; no clear D gene. Trimming cost V 5 bases and J 7 bases, with 9 bases left between them. CDR3 length: 13 amino acids. Germline V gene data show CDR1 as SGHAT and CDR2 as FQNNGV. CDR3 bases: TGTGCCAGCAGCCTCACGGGCAATTCACCCCTCCACTTT. Protein product: CASSLTGNSPLHF.

This clonotype was detected only a few times. The chain uses TRBV10-3 and TRBJ1-2, with 12 bases fitting TRBD1. The V segment lost 6 bases and the J segment 8 bases; nucleotides outside the gene matches: 10. There are 15 residues in the CDR3. Germline V gene sequence: CDR1 ENHRY, CDR2 SYGVKD. The DNA for the CDR3 is TGTGCCATCAGGGCCCCGGGACAGGGGGCTTACGGCTACACCTTC. Translation gives CAIRAPGQGAYGYTF.

Note on this clonotype: This may come from a read error, since a much larger clone is one base off. V usage is TRBV11-3 and J usage is TRBJ1-1, with 9 bases matching TRBD1. Germline V gene data show CDR1 as SGHNT and CDR2 as YENEEA. The CDR3 runs 16 residues. V trimming: 3 bases; J trimming: 8 bases; junction bases outside the gene matches: 13. CDR3 DNA sequence: TGTGCCAGCAGCTTGGGACAGGGTGGTAGTCGCAGCGAAGCTTTCTTT. Translating it yields CASSLGQGGSRSEAFF.

The CDR3 here is CASSLEYSGPNGYTF. CDR3 bases: TGTGCCAGCAGCTTAGAATACTCTGGACCCAATGGCTACACCTTC. This chain links TRBV11-2 with TRBJ1-2; no clear D gene. This CDR3 contains 15 residues. V was shortened by 0 bases and J by 6 bases, with 14 bases between the two germline ends. Germline-derived CDR1 and CDR2 are SGHAT and FQNNGV. Together with reference TRBV11-2 and TRBJ1-2, the CDR3 gives the full variable domain: EAGVAQSPRYKIIEKRQSVAFWCNPISGHATLYWYQQILGQGPKLLIQFQNNGVVDDSQLPKDRFSAERLKGVDSTLKIQPAKLEDSAVYLCASSLEYSGPNGYTFGSGTRLTVV.

The rearrangement joins TRBV6-1 to TRBJ2-1; TRBD2 matches 11 bases. Looked up from germline, CDR1 is MNHNS and CDR2 is SASEGT. There are 17 residues in the CDR3. V lost 4 bases, J lost 4 bases, and 9 bases stayed unmatched. The CDR3 DNA follows: TGTGCCAGCAGTGCCGAAACTAGCGGGAGATTGTACAATGAGCAGTTCTTC. As protein: CASSAETSGRLYNEQFF.

This clonotype was found a few times. The chain is built from TRBV20-1 and TRBJ2-1, with 11 bases fitting TRBD2. Germline V gene lookup returns CDR1 DFQATT and CDR2 SNEGSKA (reference sequence). The junction had 2 bases not matched to a gene; V was cut back by 3 bases and J by 4 bases. The CDR3 runs to 14 residues. This CDR3 is CSASRLAGYNEQFF. The CDR3, as DNA: TGCAGTGCTAGTCGACTAGCGGGGTACAATGAGCAGTTCTTC.

This clonotype was counted at least ten times. This rearrangement joins TRBV30 to TRBJ2-3, with a possible D match to TRBD2 (5 bases). Germline V gives CDR1 GTSNPN, CDR2 SVGIG (reference sequence). The CDR3 is made up of 14 amino acids. V lost 4 bases to trimming and J lost 4 bases, with 15 bases between them. DNA for the CDR3: TGTGCCTGGACCGACGGAAACGGGGCAGATACGCAGTATTTT. It yields the protein CAWTDGNGADTQYF.

This clonotype was seen ten or more times. The chain combines TRBV5-1 with TRBJ2-1; unclear D gene. The V end was cut by 5 bases, the J end by 9 bases, with 18 bases between. CDR1 is SGHRS and CDR2 is YFSETQ in the germline V gene. The CDR3 is 14 residues long. The CDR3 region is CASRSAMPLSEQFF. In DNA, the CDR3 is TGCGCCAGCAGGTCCGCGATGCCTCTAAGTGAGCAGTTCTTC.

This clonotype occurred many times. The chain combines TRBV3-1 with TRBJ1-4; 10 bases align to TRBD1. The germline CDR1 and CDR2 sequences are LGHDT and YNNKEL (reference sequence). This CDR3 contains 15 residues. The trim removed 3 bases at V and 9 bases at J, leaving 7 bases unmatched. The CDR3 nucleotides are TGTGCCAGCAGCCAGGGGGACAGGGGTTGGCAAAAACTGTTTTTT. The encoded protein is CASSQGDRGWQKLFF.

This clonotype has only a few counts. This chain connects TRBV11-3 to TRBJ2-1, with 10 bases aligning to TRBD1. Trimming at V came to 3 bases and at J to 9 bases, leaving 5 bases not matched to a gene. Germline values: CDR1 SGHNT, CDR2 YENEEA. The CDR3 has 14 amino acids. CDR3 in DNA: TGTGCCAGCAGCTTCCTGACAGGGGGCACTGAGCAGTTCTTC. Translated: CASSFLTGGTEQFF.

This clonotype was recorded a few times. This rearrangement joins TRBV9 to TRBJ1-2, with 7 bases lining up with TRBD1. CDR1 is SGDLS and CDR2 is YYNGEE in the germline V gene. The V and J ends lost 6 bases and 3 bases, in that order; junction bases with no gene match: 2. This CDR3 spans 12 amino acids. The CDR3 loop is CASTQGDYGYTF. CDR3 nucleotides: TGTGCCAGCACCCAGGGGGACTATGGCTACACCTTC.

Many counts were recorded for this clonotype. The V call is TRBV27, the J call TRBJ2-4; D possibly uses TRBD1 or TRBD2 (5 bases each). From germline, CDR1 is MNHEY and CDR2 SMNVEV (reference sequence). The CDR3 contains 15 residues. Trimming pared 0 bases from V and 4 bases from J, leaving 10 bases between. In DNA, the CDR3 is TGTGCCAGCAGTTTATCCGGGACGGCGAAAAACATTCAGTACTTC. It specifies CASSLSGTAKNIQYF.

At least ten counts were recorded for this clonotype. The gene calls are TRBV27 and TRBJ2-7, with TRBD2 matching over 9 bases. V lost 0 bases to trimming and J lost 12 bases; unmatched junction nucleotides: 9. Germline CDR1 is MNHEY and CDR2 is SMNVEV (reference sequence). The CDR3 runs to 14 residues. The CDR3 DNA is TGTGCCAGCAGTTTATCGGGCAGGGAGGGACTAGCGTACTTC. The encoded protein is CASSLSGREGLAYF.

This clonotype showed up just a few times. The J gene is TRBJ2-3, the V gene TRBV12-3 or TRBV12-4; D unresolved. V was pared by 2 bases and J by 2 bases, with 14 bases between. The CDR3 is 16 amino acids. Written as DNA, the CDR3 is TGTGCCAGCAGTTTAACCCCCCGACAACCCACAGATACGCAGTATTTT. Translated, it gives CASSLTPRQPTDTQYF.

At least ten counts were recorded for this clonotype. The chain has TRBV18 and TRBJ2-3; D may be TRBD1 (5 bases). The CDR3 length is 13 residues. Looked up from germline, CDR1 is KGHSH and CDR2 is LQKENI. Trimming removed 8 bases at V and 5 bases at J, with 14 bases between. The CDR3 here is CASRGMLRDTQYF. The CDR3 DNA follows: TGTGCCAGCAGGGGAATGTTAAGAGATACGCAGTATTTT.

The chain employs TRBV6-1 and TRBJ1-1; a weak D match, TRBD1 (6 bases). The CDR3 runs 14 residues. Trimming removed 6 bases at V and 7 bases at J, with 18 bases between. The germline CDR1 and CDR2 sequences are MNHNS and SASEGT. The CDR3 DNA reads TGTGCCAGCAGCCAGGACAGCGGTCGGATTGAAGCTTTCTTT. Residues: CASSQDSGRIEAFF.

The chain couples TRBV11-2 to TRBJ1-3; TRBD1 matches at 7 bases. Germline lookup yields CDR1 SGHAT and CDR2 FQNNGV. There are 15 residues in the CDR3. The ends lost 5 bases at V and 5 bases at J; junction bases unmatched: 9. CDR3 in amino acids: CASSPRQGGRNTIYF. Written as DNA, the CDR3 is TGTGCCAGCAGCCCGCGACAGGGTGGAAGAAACACCATATATTTT.

This clonotype was recorded at least ten times. J is TRBJ1-2 and V is TRBV12-3 or TRBV12-4, with 8 bases that match TRBD1. The CDR3 has 14 residues. J lost 4 bases, V lost 5 bases, and 6 bases had no gene match. DNA for the CDR3: TGTGCCAGCAGTCCATCAGGGGGCTCCTATGGCTACACCTTC. Protein product: CASSPSGGSYGYTF.

V gene TRBV7-8 combines with J gene TRBJ2-1; a possible D gene is TRBD2 (5 bases). Per germline, CDR1 SGHVS and CDR2 FQNEAQ. CDR3 length: 15 residues. V shed 8 bases and J shed 0 bases, with 14 bases lying between them. CDR3 nucleotide sequence: TGTGCCAGCGCGCGTTCGGGGAGCTCCTACAATGAGCAGTTCTTC. It translates to CASARSGSSYNEQFF. The whole variable domain, filled in from reference TRBV7-8 and TRBJ2-1, reads GAGVSQSPRYKVAKRGQDVALRCDPISGHVSLFWYQQALGQGPEFLTYFQNEAQLDKSGLPSDRFFAERPEGSVSTLKIQRTQQEDSAVYLCASARSGSSYNEQFFGPGTRLTVL.